The sequence of this T cell receptor beta chain was determined in a study of metastatic and nonmetastatic thyroid tumors. In the authors' workflow: CDR3 was compared across clinicopathological groups, and the resulting differences were used to build a distant-metastasis classifier for papillary thyroid cancer. TCRdb re-called clones via MiXCR from the PCR reads. TCRdb assigned the V and J calls; the authors' analysis was not used. The table has some 30,000 clones, roughly a tenth seen once. All patients reached thyroid surgery having received no treatment beforehand. The length of the CDR3 is 15 residues. Trimming took off 1 base at V and 1 base at J, with 8 bases between the two ends. From germline, CDR1 is SEHNR and CDR2 FQNEAQ (reference sequence). The table lists this clone with many counts.

Source material: blood. The sequence derives from a female donor with papillary thyroid cancer or a benign thyroid nodule (not recorded which). Some clones in this sample may be carry-over from other donors' samples. This rearrangement joins TRBV7-9 to TRBJ2-1; D is unresolved. The DNA of the CDR3 is TGTGCCAGCAGCTTAGAGGTTAGGTCCTACAATGAGCAGTTCTTC. Its translation is CASSLEVRSYNEQFF.